This section outlines one T cell receptor (beta chain) sequence together with its context. The CDR3 is made up of 15 amino acids. CDR1 is SEHNR and CDR2 is FQNEAQ in the germline V gene (reference sequence). Trimming removed 2 bases at V and 6 bases at J, with 16 bases between. TCRdb ran MiXCR on the reads and lists one entry per CDR3 protein. The sample has about 740,000 distinct CDR3 sequences, roughly 35% seen once. This sample stems from a study of T cell repertoires in cytomegalovirus infection. This sequence originates from a human donor in good health (CMV status not recorded). Some clones in this sample may be carry-over from other donors' samples. The sample consisted of PBMCs. The gene calls are TRBV7-9 and TRBJ2-5, with D perhaps matching TRBD2 (6 bases). Here the CDR3 DNA reads TGTGCCAGCAGCTTAAAGGGACTTAGGGGCCAGACCCAGTACTTC. The encoded protein is CASSLKGLRGQTQYF.